The entry below describes one T cell receptor beta chain. Its matching antigen is unknown. The source of the sample is a study of beta chain features in type 1 diabetes. Overall study results and limits: For Type 1 diabetes patients, all four CD4+ subsets carried TCRB CDR3s that were moderately but significantly shorter.

cDNA synthesis used the whole RNA isolate, giving expressed TCRB sequences. The protocol was immunoSEQ multiplex PCR, while the TCRdb copy is restricted to in-frame clones and leaves out a portion. The top ten hold 0.035% to 0.045% of the sample, which has hundreds of thousands of clones, roughly 13% seen once. Material: naive CD4+ T cells from blood. The receptor comes from a young man with type 1 diabetes.

The CDR3 DNA reads as TGTGCCGCCCGGGAGGTGGACAATCAGCCCCAGCATTTT. It yields the protein CAAREVDNQPQHF. J is TRBJ1-5 and V is TRBV10-3; no reliable D call. V lost 11 bases, J lost 3 bases, and 14 bases lay in between. CDR3 size: 13 residues. CDR1 is ENHRY and CDR2 is SYGVKD in the germline V gene.